This T cell receptor beta chain originates from a study of blood T cell repertoires in COVID-19. Study-wide background: Some COVID-19 samples were acute and others convalescent; all came from the United States, Italy and Spain. The cDNA or gDNA used as material had been derived from T cells, B-cell-depleted T cells, or PBMCs.

Original handling: Reference gene primer amplification in the assay estimated nucleated cell counts. Produced via immunoSEQ multiplex PCR; TCRdb's table is partial and in-frame only. The D gene and trimming were derived from the DNA, and the V and J assignments and clone size from that table. The table includes 60,000 to 70,000 clones, around 85% detected once. The CDR3 runs 15 residues. Per the germline V gene, CDR1 is SGHRS and CDR2 is YFSETQ. V lost 2 bases and J 0 bases, leaving 11 bases between the germline ends. Recruited during active infection, patients (from Seattle) were subsequently followed longitudinally.

The gene calls are TRBV5-1 and TRBJ1-1; the D is unclear. This TCR was sampled from a man in his forties or fifties with COVID-19, enrolled during active disease. Sequenced sample: peripheral blood. The CDR3 sequence is CASSLTAGLNTEAFF. CDR3 coding DNA: TGCGCCAGCAGCTTAACTGCGGGCTTGAACACTGAAGCTTTCTTT.